The subject of this entry is one T cell receptor beta chain. There are 15 residues in the CDR3. Per germline, CDR1 LNHDA and CDR2 SQIVND (reference sequence). The V end lost 5 bases, the J end lost 4 bases, and 18 bases lay between the germline ends. The sample belongs to a study of blood T cell repertoires in COVID-19. Here immunoSEQ multiplex PCR was the method, and the copy in TCRdb shows in-frame clones only, minus some. The sample gives about 220,000 clones, roughly 84% of which show up once; over 2.5% is in the top ten. The sequenced material came from peripheral blood. This sequence was found in a man between 50 and 59 years old who had recovered from COVID-19. This chain joins TRBV19 and TRBJ2-7; D perhaps matches TRBD1 (6 bases). The CDR3 bases are TGTGCCAGTAGTCCGCCACAGGGTCATCTGTACGAGCAGTACTTC. Encoded protein: CASSPPQGHLYEQYF.